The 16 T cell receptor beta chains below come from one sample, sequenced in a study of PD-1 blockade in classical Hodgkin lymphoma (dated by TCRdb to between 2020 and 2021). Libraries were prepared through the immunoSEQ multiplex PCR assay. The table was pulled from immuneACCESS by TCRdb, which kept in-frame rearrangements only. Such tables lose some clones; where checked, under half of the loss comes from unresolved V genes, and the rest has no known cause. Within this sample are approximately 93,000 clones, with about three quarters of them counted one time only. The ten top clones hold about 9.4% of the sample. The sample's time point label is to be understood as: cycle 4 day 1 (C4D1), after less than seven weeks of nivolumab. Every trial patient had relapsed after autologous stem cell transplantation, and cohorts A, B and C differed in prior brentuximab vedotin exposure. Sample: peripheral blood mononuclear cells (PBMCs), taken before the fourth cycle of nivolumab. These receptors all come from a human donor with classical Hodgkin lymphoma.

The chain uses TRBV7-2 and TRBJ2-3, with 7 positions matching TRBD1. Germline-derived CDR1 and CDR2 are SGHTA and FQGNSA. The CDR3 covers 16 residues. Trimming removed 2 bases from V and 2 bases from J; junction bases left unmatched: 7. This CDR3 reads CASSLRQGAFTDTQYF. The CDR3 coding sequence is TGTGCCAGCAGCTTACGACAGGGAGCTTTCACAGATACGCAGTATTTT.

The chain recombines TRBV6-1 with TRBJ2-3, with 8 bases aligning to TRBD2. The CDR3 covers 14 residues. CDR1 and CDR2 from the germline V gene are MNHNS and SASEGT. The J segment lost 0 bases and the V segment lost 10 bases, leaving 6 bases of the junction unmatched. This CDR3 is CATDRGGSTDTQYF. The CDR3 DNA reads TGTGCCACCGACCGGGGGGGCAGCACAGATACGCAGTATTTT.

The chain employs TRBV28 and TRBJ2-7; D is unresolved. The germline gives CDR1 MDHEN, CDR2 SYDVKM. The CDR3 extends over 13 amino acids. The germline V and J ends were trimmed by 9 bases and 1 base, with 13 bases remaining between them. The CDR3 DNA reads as TGTGCCAGTCAGAAGGTACTTTCCTACGAGCAGTACTTC. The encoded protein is CASQKVLSYEQYF. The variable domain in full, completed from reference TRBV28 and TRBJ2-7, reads DVKVTQSSRYLVKRTGEKVFLECVQDMDHENMFWYRQDPGLGLRLIYFSYDVKMKEKGDIPEGYSVSREKKERFSLILESASTNQTSMYLCASQKVLSYEQYFGPGTRLTVT.

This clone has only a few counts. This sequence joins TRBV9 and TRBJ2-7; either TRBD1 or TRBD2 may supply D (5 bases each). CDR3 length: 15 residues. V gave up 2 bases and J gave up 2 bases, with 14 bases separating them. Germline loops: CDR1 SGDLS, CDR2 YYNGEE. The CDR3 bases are TGTGCCAGCAGCGTCGGAGGAGTGGGGGCCTACGAGCAGTACTTC. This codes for CASSVGGVGAYEQYF.

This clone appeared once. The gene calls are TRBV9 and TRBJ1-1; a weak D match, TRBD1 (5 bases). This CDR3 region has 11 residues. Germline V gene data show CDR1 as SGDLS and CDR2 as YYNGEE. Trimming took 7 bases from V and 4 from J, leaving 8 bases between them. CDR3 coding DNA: TGTGCCAGCGGGGGGGGCACTGAAGCTTTCTTT. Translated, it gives CASGGGTEAFF.

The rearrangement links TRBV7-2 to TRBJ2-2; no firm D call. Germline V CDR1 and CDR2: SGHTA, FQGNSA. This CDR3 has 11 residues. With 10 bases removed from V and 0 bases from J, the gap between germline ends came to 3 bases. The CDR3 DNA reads TGTGCCACGACGAACACCGGGGAGCTGTTTTTT. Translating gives CATTNTGELFF.

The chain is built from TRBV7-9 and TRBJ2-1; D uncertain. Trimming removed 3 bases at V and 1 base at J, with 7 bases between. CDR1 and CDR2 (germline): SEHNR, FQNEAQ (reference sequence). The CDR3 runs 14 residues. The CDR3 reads CASSLSLSYNEQFF. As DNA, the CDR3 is TGTGCCAGCAGCTTGAGTTTGTCCTACAATGAGCAGTTCTTC. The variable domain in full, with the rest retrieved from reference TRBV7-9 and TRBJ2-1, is DTGVSQNPRHKITKRGQNVTFRCDPISEHNRLYWYRQTLGQGPEFLTYFQNEAQLEKSRLLSDRFSAERPKGSFSTLEIQRTEQGDSAMYLCASSLSLSYNEQFFGPGTRLTVL.

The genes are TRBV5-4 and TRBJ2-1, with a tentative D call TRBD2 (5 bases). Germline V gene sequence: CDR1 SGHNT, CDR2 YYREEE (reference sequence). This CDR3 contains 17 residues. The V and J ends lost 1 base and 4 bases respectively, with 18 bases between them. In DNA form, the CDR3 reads TGTGCCAGCAGCTTGACCTTGACGGGGAAAGGGTACAATGAGCAGTTCTTC. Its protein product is CASSLTLTGKGYNEQFF.

Here the CDR3 reads CASSLAGIGTEAFF. CDR3 DNA: TGTGCCAGCAGCTTAGCAGGGATTGGGACTGAAGCTTTCTTT. The chain has TRBV7-3 and TRBJ1-1, with D tentatively TRBD1 (5 bases). With 2 bases removed from V and 5 bases from J, the gap between germline ends came to 12 bases. Germline lookup yields CDR1 SGHTA and CDR2 FQGTGA. The CDR3 has 14 residues.

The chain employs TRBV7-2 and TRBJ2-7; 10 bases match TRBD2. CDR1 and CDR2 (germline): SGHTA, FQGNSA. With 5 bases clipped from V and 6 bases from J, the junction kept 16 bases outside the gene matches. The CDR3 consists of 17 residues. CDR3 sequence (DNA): TGTGCCAGCAGCCCTGCTTGGGGAGCGGGGGGGCCCCGCGAGCAGTACTTC. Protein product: CASSPAWGAGGPREQYF. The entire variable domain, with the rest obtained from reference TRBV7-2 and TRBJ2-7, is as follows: GAGVSQSPSNKVTEKGKDVELRCDPISGHTALYWYRQSLGQGLEFLIYFQGNSAPDKSGLPSDRFSAERTGGSVSTLTIQRTQQEDSAVYLCASSPAWGAGGPREQYFGPGTRLTVT.

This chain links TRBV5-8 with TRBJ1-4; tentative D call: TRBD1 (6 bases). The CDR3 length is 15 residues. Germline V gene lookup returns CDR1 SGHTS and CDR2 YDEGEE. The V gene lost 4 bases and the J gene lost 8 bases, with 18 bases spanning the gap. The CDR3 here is CASSKQGQLREKLFF. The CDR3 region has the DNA TGTGCCAGCAGCAAACAAGGACAGTTAAGAGAAAAACTGTTTTTT.

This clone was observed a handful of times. For the CDR3, the DNA is TGTGCCAGCAGCTTAGTTGGGACTAGCGGGAGTTACAATGAGCAGTTCTTC. It is translated as CASSLVGTSGSYNEQFF. V and J are TRBV7-2 and TRBJ2-1; 14 bases match TRBD2. Trimming at V came to 1 base and at J to 4 bases, leaving 3 bases not matched to a gene. CDR3 length: 17 amino acids. Germline V gene lookup returns CDR1 SGHTA and CDR2 FQGNSA.

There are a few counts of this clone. The chain's CDR3 is CASRGLAGGLEQYF. The CDR3 region has the DNA TGTGCCAGCAGAGGACTAGCGGGAGGACTCGAGCAGTACTTC. J is TRBJ2-7 and V is TRBV5-6, with 14 positions matching TRBD2. Germline loops: CDR1 SGHDT, CDR2 YYEEEE. V lost 5 bases, J lost 6 bases, and 4 bases stayed unmatched. This CDR3 contains 14 residues. Using reference TRBV5-6 and TRBJ2-7 for the parts outside the CDR3, the full variable domain is DAGVTQSPTHLIKTRGQQVTLRCSPKSGHDTVSWYQQALGQGPQFIFQYYEEEERQRGNFPDRFSGHQFPNYSSELNVNALLLGDSALYLCASRGLAGGLEQYFGPGTRLTVT.

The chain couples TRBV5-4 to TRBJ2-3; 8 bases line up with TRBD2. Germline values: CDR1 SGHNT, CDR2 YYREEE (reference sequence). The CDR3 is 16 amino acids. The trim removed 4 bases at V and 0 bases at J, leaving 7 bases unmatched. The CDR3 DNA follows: TGTGCCAGCAGCCCTAAAACTAGCGGAAGCACAGATACGCAGTATTTT. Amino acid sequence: CASSPKTSGSTDTQYF.

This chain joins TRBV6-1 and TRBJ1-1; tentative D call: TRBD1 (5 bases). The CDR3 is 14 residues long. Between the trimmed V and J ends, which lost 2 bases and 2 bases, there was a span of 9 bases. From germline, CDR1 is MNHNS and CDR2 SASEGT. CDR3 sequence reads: CASSEWGINTEAFF. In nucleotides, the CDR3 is TGTGCCAGCAGTGAATGGGGGATTAACACTGAAGCTTTCTTT.

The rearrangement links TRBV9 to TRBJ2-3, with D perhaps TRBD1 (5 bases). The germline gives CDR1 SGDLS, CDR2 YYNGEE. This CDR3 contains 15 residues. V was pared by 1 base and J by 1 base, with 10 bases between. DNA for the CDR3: TGTGCCAGCAGCGTAAGCCCAGGGCGCACAGATACGCAGTATTTT. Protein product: CASSVSPGRTDTQYF. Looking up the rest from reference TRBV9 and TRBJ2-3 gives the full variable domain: DSGVTQTPKHLITATGQRVTLRCSPRSGDLSVYWYQQSLDQGLQFLIQYYNGEERAKGNILERFSAQQFPDLHSELNLSSLELGDSALYFCASSVSPGRTDTQYFGPGTRLTVL.